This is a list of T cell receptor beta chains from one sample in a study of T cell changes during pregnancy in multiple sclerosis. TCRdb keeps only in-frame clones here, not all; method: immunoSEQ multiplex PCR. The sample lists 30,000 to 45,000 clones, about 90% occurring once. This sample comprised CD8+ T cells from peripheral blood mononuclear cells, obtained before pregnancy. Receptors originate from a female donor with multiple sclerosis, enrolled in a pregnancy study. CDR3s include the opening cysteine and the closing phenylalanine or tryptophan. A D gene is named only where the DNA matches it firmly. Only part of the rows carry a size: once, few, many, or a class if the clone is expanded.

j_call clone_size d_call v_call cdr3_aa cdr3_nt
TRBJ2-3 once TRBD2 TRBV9 CASSPLAGGPGDTQYF TGTGCCAGCAGCCCCCTGGCGGGAGGGCCGGGAGATACGCAGTATTTT
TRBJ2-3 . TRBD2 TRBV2 CASPLLAGAQGDTQYF TGTGCCAGCCCTCTTTTAGCGGGGGCCCAAGGAGATACGCAGTATTTT
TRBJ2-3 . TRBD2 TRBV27 CASSPGLAGTDTQYF TGTGCCAGCAGTCCGGGACTAGCGGGCACAGATACGCAGTATTTT
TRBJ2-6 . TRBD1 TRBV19 CASSMDRQPGANVLTF TGTGCCAGTAGTATGGACAGGCAACCTGGGGCCAACGTCCTGACTTTC
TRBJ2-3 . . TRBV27 CASSYAGDGTDTQYF TGTGCCAGCAGTTACGCAGGGGATGGCACAGATACGCAGTATTTT
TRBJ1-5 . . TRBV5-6 CASSSTGDNQPQHF TGTGCCAGCAGCTCCACGGGGGACAATCAGCCCCAGCATTTT
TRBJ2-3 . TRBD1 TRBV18 CASSPPGQGWTDTQYF TGTGCCAGCTCTCCGCCGGGACAGGGGTGGACAGATACGCAGTATTTT
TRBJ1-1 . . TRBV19 CASSIAPGGTEAFF TGTGCCAGTAGTATAGCTCCGGGAGGGACTGAAGCTTTCTTT
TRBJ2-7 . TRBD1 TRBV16 CASSQDRDRGYEQYF TGTGCCAGCAGCCAGGACCGGGACAGGGGCTACGAGCAGTACTTC
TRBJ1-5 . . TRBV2 CASSEAQGWNQPQHF TGTGCCAGCAGTGAAGCGCAGGGTTGGAATCAGCCCCAGCATTTT
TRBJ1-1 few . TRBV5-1 CASSPRSNTEAFF TGCGCCAGCAGCCCCAGGTCGAACACTGAAGCTTTCTTT
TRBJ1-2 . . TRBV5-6 CASRIRGESYGYTF TGTGCCAGCCGAATCAGGGGTGAGAGTTATGGCTACACCTTC
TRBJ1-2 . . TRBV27 CASSLTRHQPSNGYTF TGTGCCAGCAGTTTAACGCGCCATCAACCAAGCAATGGCTACACCTTC
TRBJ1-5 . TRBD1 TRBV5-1 CASSLRQGGQPQHF TGCGCCAGCAGCTTACGACAGGGTGGACAGCCCCAGCATTTT
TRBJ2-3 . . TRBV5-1 CASSIRGRRTDTQYF TGCGCCAGCAGTATTAGAGGGAGGAGAACAGATACGCAGTATTTT
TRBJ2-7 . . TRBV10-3 CAISESRDSQTPYEQYF TGTGCCATCAGTGAGTCGCGGGACAGCCAGACTCCCTACGAGCAGTACTTC
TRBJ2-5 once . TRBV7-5 CVRSLGGQVPALYSLPQETQYF TGTGTCAGAAGCTTAGGGGGGCAGGTCCCAGCTCTCTACTCACTTCCCCAAGAGACCCAGTACTTC